This T cell receptor (beta chain) was sequenced during a study of T cells after yellow fever vaccination. As for the study in general: Fractions with few cells were prepared using SMART-Seq v4 Ultra Low Input.

Germline assignment: CDR1 SEHNR and CDR2 FQNEAQ (reference sequence). The CDR3 spans 16 residues. The V gene end was trimmed by 5 bases and the J gene end by 3 bases; junction bases not matched to a gene: 5. This clonotype was counted ten times or more. Its matching antigen is unknown. TCRdb recomputed calls from the 5' RACE reads with MiXCR, one row per CDR3 protein. The table lists approximately 110,000 distinct CDR3 sequences, roughly 6.7% of them singletons. General study findings and limits: Researchers report a weaker secondary response that nonetheless peaked faster, day 5 versus 15. The presence of abundant clonotypes contaminating from the bulk population was possible in FACS-sorted repertoires. In post-booster samples, most primary-vaccination clones reappeared (around 95% CD4, 70% to 90% CD8).

Sequencing used CD4+ T cells sorted from PBMCs, obtained 10 days after the first yellow fever vaccination. This chain uses TRBV7-9 with TRBJ2-1; 12 nucleotides match TRBD2. This clonotype originated in a man aged 18 to 29 who received the YFV17D yellow fever vaccine. CDR3 DNA sequence: TGTGCCAGCAGCCCGGGACTAGCGGGCTTCTACAATGAGCAGTTCTTC. Translated: CASSPGLAGFYNEQFF.